This T cell receptor (beta chain) originates from a study of T cell repertoires in ileal Crohn's disease (dated by TCRdb to the late 2010s). Describing the broader study: The median duration of disease was around 8 years, and at the time of surgery 35% of patients were active smokers. For commercial TCRB immunosequencing, about 500 nanograms of biopsy DNA were submitted for each sample. The study was conducted in parallel with a multicentre cohort built to find predictors of early endoscopic recurrence after ileocolonic resection. Biopsies taken from the inflamed portion of the ileum in the surgical resection specimen were designated as M0 samples. Endoscopic postoperative recurrence was defined as a Rutgeerts score above i0. Roughly half of the patients were given postoperative therapy, with some 10 receiving thiopurines and fewer than 20 receiving anti-TNF agents. The TCR repertoire was analysed in under 70 patients with Crohn's disease drawn from a prospective multicentre cohort. A total of some 150 mucosal samples from 57 patients were sequenced, collected from several sites on the surgical specimen and at postoperative endoscopy. Every patient underwent surgery because of a complication, which was stricturing disease in roughly 61% and penetrating disease in roughly 40%. General study outcomes and caveats: Patients who were active smokers at surgery had a significantly higher proportion of clonal expansions than non-smokers (around 26% vs 18%, p=0.02). Mucosal CD4 and CD8 T cells were sorted and sequenced only in a subgroup of patients, whose size was not stated. Compared with CD4 T cells, sorted CD8 T cells contained more high-frequency clones, which suggests that the mucosal expansions were mostly CD8. Higher percentages of high-frequency clones at the time of surgery were linked to endoscopic recurrence, and every patient with clonality above 26.8% (18/57) had recurrence.

A word on this clone: What this receptor recognizes is not known. Per-nucleotide qualities are absent, and no much larger clonotype sits a single base away.

The CDR3 measures 15 amino acids from cysteine to phenylalanine. CDR3 DNA is the only sequence kept; it has 45 bases, read in frame from the first base. From the germline V gene, CDR1 is MGHDK and CDR2 is SYGVNS. Trimming accounts for 2 bases at V and 6 bases at J, while the number of junction bases matched to no gene is 5. The intended sense of this specimen's time point label: inflamed ileum from the surgical specimen. Eligible patients were adults with ileal or ileocolonic Crohn's disease who had an indication for ileocolonic resection. Whole ileal mucosal biopsies were stored frozen at -80°C before DNA extraction. Genomic DNA was isolated from frozen whole biopsies using a TRizol-based method, and the DNA was quantified with a NanoDrop 2000 spectrophotometer. Library method: the immunoSEQ multiplex PCR assay. Adaptive Biotechnology amplified CDR3 regions from genomic DNA with a two-step multiplex PCR that controlled for amplification bias. In the first PCR, primers covered every V and J gene segment, and in the second PCR, barcodes and Illumina adapters were added. CDR3 libraries were sequenced using an Illumina instrument. As for the original processing: Vendor-provided pipelines were combined with custom analysis of raw data in R/Bioconductor under R version 3.3.0. Clonality, which ranges from 0 to 1, was calculated as the inverse of the normalised Shannon entropy across all productive clones. High-frequency clones were defined as the share of the repertoire taken up by the top 100 clones, keeping only clones that passed a 95% confidence test. Overlap between samples was measured with the Morisita-Horn index, while repertoire diversity was measured with the Simpson index. In TCRdb, the immuneACCESS table is reduced to in-frame sequences with V and J assigned. These tables do not hold every clone; where another copy was compared, an unresolved V gene accounts for under half, and the others remain unexplained. V and J calls plus clone size are reproduced from that table; the DNA served to infer D and trimming. The sample table records 17,000 or so clones; around 76% of these occur just once. The ten largest clones add up to 4% to 5% of the sample.

The sequence links TRBV25-1 to TRBJ2-2, and 8 junction bases match TRBD1. The sequenced sample was ileal tissue. The clonotype comes from an adult with Crohn's disease. The DNA sequence is as follows: TGTGCCAGCAGTGAAATACAGGGGGGCGCCGGGGAGCTGTTTTTT. Its translation is CASSEIQGGAGELFF.